The clone carrying this T cell receptor (beta chain) was recorded once. Its ends do not fully match the called genes, so a read error is possible. This CDR3 comprises 17 residues. Germline lookup yields CDR1 SGHAT and CDR2 FQNNGV. The study co-extracted DNA and RNA from 20-30 mg of unsorted bulk tissue. Each tumor specimen held more than 80% viable tumor cells. This entry comes from a study of tumor-infiltrating lymphocytes in primary liver carcinoma. The input was approximately 500 ng total RNA; TCR beta cDNA was made from it with a constant-region primer. For TCR beta, libraries were produced by three nested multiplex PCR rounds using slightly modified ARM-PCR. Each of the first two PCR rounds ran approximately 11 cycles with TRBV1-TRBV30 forward and C-beta reverse primers. TCRdb used MiXCR to reprocess the multiplex PCR reads, holding one entry per CDR3 protein. The profile shows some 190,000 distinct CDR3 sequences, around 85% of them singletons.

The source material was tumor tissue from primary liver carcinoma. The origin of this receptor is a man aged 35-49 years with primary liver carcinoma and hepatitis B virus infection. This chain connects TRBV11-2 to TRBJ1-5; D may be TRBD1 (5 bases). In DNA, the CDR3 is TGTGCCAGCAGCTTAGTAGGGGTAGCAGGGAGCGATCAGTCCCAGCATTTT. It translates to CASSLVGVAGSDQSQHF.